One sample yielded the 13 T cell receptor beta chains listed below, sequenced in a study of shared clonotypes between healthy human individuals. Clones were sequenced by immunoSEQ multiplex PCR, and TCRdb holds only the in-frame ones, with some missing. This repertoire shows 550,000 to 650,000 clones, about 96% found once; its top ten account for 0.11%. CD45RO negativity and positive selection for CCR7 defined naive CD8 cells, a population that excluded terminally differentiated effector memory CD45RA+ cells. The sample was naive CD8+ T cells sorted from blood. The origin of the receptors is a woman aged 25 to 45 in good health.

In DNA, the CDR3 is TGTGCCAGCAGTTTATCGGGTGCGGGGAACAATGAGCAGTTCTTC. Its protein product is CASSLSGAGNNEQFF. The chain combines TRBV27 with TRBJ2-1; tentative D call: TRBD2 (6 bases). Per germline, CDR1 MNHEY and CDR2 SMNVEV (reference sequence). CDR3 length equals 15 residues. Between the trimmed V and J ends, which lost 0 bases and 5 bases, there was a span of 11 bases.

V and J are TRBV9 and TRBJ2-7; TRBD2 matches 11 bases. Germline loops: CDR1 SGDLS, CDR2 YYNGEE. The CDR3 has 14 amino acids. Losses at the gene ends were 4 bases for V and 4 bases for J; bases not matched to a gene: 4. The CDR3 loop is CASSLAGGPYEQYF. CDR3 in DNA: TGTGCCAGCAGCTTAGCGGGAGGGCCATACGAGCAGTACTTC.

The chain links TRBV7-8 to TRBJ2-1, with 9 bases that match TRBD1. J lost 7 bases, V lost 4 bases, and 5 bases had no gene match. This CDR3 region has 14 residues. Germline V CDR1 and CDR2: SGHVS, FQNEAQ. The CDR3 region has the DNA TGTGCCAGCAGCTCCTGGACAGGGGAAAATGAGCAGTTCTTC. This sequence encodes CASSSWTGENEQFF.

This clone was found once. The chain carries TRBV28 and TRBJ1-2; a possible D gene is TRBD1 (5 bases). V lost 2 bases to trimming and J lost 4 bases, with 14 bases between them. CDR1 and CDR2 from the germline V gene are MDHEN and SYDVKM. There are 15 residues in the CDR3. CDR3 sequence reads: CASSLEAGLIYGYTF. DNA for the CDR3: TGTGCCAGCAGTTTAGAGGCAGGGCTGATCTATGGCTACACCTTC.

The chain couples TRBV11-2 to TRBJ2-1; 14 nucleotides match TRBD2. This CDR3 spans 16 amino acids. Germline CDR1 reads SGHAT; CDR2 reads FQNNGV. J was trimmed by 9 bases and V by 1 base; bases with no gene match: 5. The CDR3 nucleotides are TGTGCCAGCAGCTTAGGACTAGCGGGAGGGCCGGGTGAGCAGTTCTTC. Translating it yields CASSLGLAGGPGEQFF. Supplemented by reference TRBV11-2 and TRBJ2-1, the full variable domain reads EAGVAQSPRYKIIEKRQSVAFWCNPISGHATLYWYQQILGQGPKLLIQFQNNGVVDDSQLPKDRFSAERLKGVDSTLKIQPAKLEDSAVYLCASSLGLAGGPGEQFFGPGTRLTVL.

This clone occurred once. The chain couples TRBV2 to TRBJ2-5, with D perhaps matching TRBD1 (5 bases). V lost 6 bases, J lost 3 bases, and 8 bases lay in between. The CDR3 runs 12 residues. The V gene's germline CDR1 is SNHLY and CDR2 FYNNEI. This CDR3 is CASRQGEETQYF. CDR3 nucleotide sequence: TGTGCCAGCAGGCAGGGTGAAGAGACCCAGTACTTC.

The gene calls are TRBV30 and TRBJ1-2; D gene uncertain. Trimming removed 0 bases from V and 2 bases from J, with 7 bases in between. The CDR3 is made up of 13 amino acids. The germline CDR1 and CDR2 sequences are GTSNPN and SVGIG (reference sequence). The chain's CDR3 is CAWSVSPNYGYTF. The CDR3, as DNA: TGTGCCTGGAGTGTTTCACCGAACTATGGCTACACCTTC.

V gene TRBV18 combines with J gene TRBJ2-1; 8 nucleotides match TRBD2. V lost 3 bases and J lost 5; bases outside the gene matches: 6. Germline CDR1 reads KGHSH; CDR2 reads LQKENI. CDR3 length: 15 residues. For the CDR3, the DNA is TGTGCCAGCTCACCGTCGGGAGGGCTCCACAATGAGCAGTTCTTC. Translated, it gives CASSPSGGLHNEQFF.

The chain recombines TRBV29-1 with TRBJ1-1; the D is unclear. The germline V gene has CDR1 SQVTM and CDR2 ANQGSEA. The CDR3 sequence is 16 residues long. V lost 4 bases, J lost 1 base, and 19 bases lay in between. The CDR3 nucleotides are TGCAGCGTTGCCTGGGAACGACAAACGAAGAACACTGAAGCTTTCTTT. Its translation is CSVAWERQTKNTEAFF.

This clone was recorded once. The gene calls are TRBV2 and TRBJ2-2; no definite D call. The V end lost 5 bases, the J end lost 2 bases, and 12 bases lay between the germline ends. This CDR3 has 15 residues. Germline values: CDR1 SNHLY, CDR2 FYNNEI. CDR3 protein: CASSPEPSNTGELFF. Here the CDR3 DNA reads TGTGCCAGCAGTCCAGAACCATCTAACACCGGGGAGCTGTTTTTT.

In this sample, this clone turned up once. The chain has TRBV4-2 and TRBJ2-5; D is ambiguous. Per the germline V gene, CDR1 is LGHNA and CDR2 is YNFKEQ. CDR3 length equals 13 residues. Trimming took off 5 bases at V and 3 bases at J, with 10 bases between the two ends. The CDR3 is CASSLEREETQYF. For the CDR3, the DNA is TGTGCCAGCAGCTTGGAAAGGGAAGAGACCCAGTACTTC.

This chain links TRBV29-1 with TRBJ2-7, with D tentatively TRBD1 (5 bases). The CDR3 length is 13 residues. V lost 3 bases and J 5 bases, leaving 14 bases between the germline ends. The germline V gene has CDR1 SQVTM and CDR2 ANQGSEA. CDR3 residues: CSVDGRGGDEQYF. The CDR3 DNA reads as TGCAGCGTTGATGGTAGGGGTGGCGACGAGCAGTACTTC.

The chain carries TRBV11-2 and TRBJ2-7; 8 bases line up with TRBD1. J lost 0 bases, V lost 5 bases, and 6 bases had no gene match. CDR3 length equals 15 residues. Germline loops: CDR1 SGHAT, CDR2 FQNNGV. The CDR3 region has the DNA TGTGCCAGCAGCCCCGGACAGGGACTCTCCTACGAGCAGTACTTC. Translated: CASSPGQGLSYEQYF. The variable domain in full, with the rest retrieved from reference TRBV11-2 and TRBJ2-7, is EAGVAQSPRYKIIEKRQSVAFWCNPISGHATLYWYQQILGQGPKLLIQFQNNGVVDDSQLPKDRFSAERLKGVDSTLKIQPAKLEDSAVYLCASSPGQGLSYEQYFGPGTRLTVT.